This T cell receptor (beta chain) was documented in a study of CD4 T cells in relation to SARS-CoV-2 and coronaviruses. Whole-study context: ViraFEST: approximately 10-day antigen culture of PBMCs, then TCR beta CDR3 sequencing. The HLA restriction of the shared crossreactive spike epitopes was mapped.

In germline, CDR1 is LNHDA, CDR2 SQIVND (reference sequence). This CDR3 spans 15 amino acids. V was pared by 0 bases and J by 3 bases, with 2 bases of the junction left unmatched. About this clone: The target antigen is unknown.

Using immunoSEQ multiplex PCR, the repertoire was profiled, and TCRdb retains in-frame clones only, with some absent. The data hold tens of thousands of clones, with over 70% observed a single time. Unexposed donor CD4+ T cells date from 2011-2018, before the COVID-19 pandemic. CD4+ T cells were isolated from the cells after around 11 days of culture. Unexposed-donor CD4+ T cells were probed with SARS-CoV-2 S/N and four cold-coronavirus spikes, cells permitting. Half the medium was replaced with IL-2 medium on days 3 and 7. This clonotype was sampled from a human donor in good health. Material for sequencing was CD4+ T cells from PBMCs, cultured in vitro. The J gene is TRBJ2-1, the V gene TRBV19; the match to TRBD2 covers 7 bases. This chain's CDR3 is CASSIESGDYNEQFF. The CDR3 coding sequence is TGTGCCAGTAGTATAGAGAGCGGGGACTACAATGAGCAGTTCTTC.